The 7 T cell receptor beta chains presented below share a single source sample, sequenced in a study of T cell responses to AZD1222 COVID-19 vaccine. Method: immunoSEQ multiplex PCR; TCRdb's copy keeps in-frame clones and lacks some. The sample includes some 190,000 clones, 90% to 95% of them seen just once. Sequenced here: peripheral blood, sampled 28 days after the second dose of the MenACWY control vaccine. The receptors come from an adult who received the MenACWY meningococcal vaccine as a control.

As concerns this clone: This CDR3 is also generated by other DNA sequences in the sample. In DNA form, the CDR3 reads TGTGCCAGCAGTTTAAGACGGGAGAACACTGAAGCTTTCTTT. This gives the protein CASSLRRENTEAFF. The V call is TRBV27, the J call TRBJ1-1; D remains ambiguous. Trimming removed 2 bases at V and 1 base at J, with 8 bases between. From germline, CDR1 is MNHEY and CDR2 SMNVEV (reference sequence). The CDR3 is 14 residues long.

V usage is TRBV28 and J usage is TRBJ1-2; D uncertain. Deletions cut 5 bases from V and 2 bases from J, with 12 bases between. The CDR3 is 14 residues long. Germline CDR1 reads MDHEN; CDR2 reads SYDVKM. CDR3 nucleotide sequence: TGTGCCAGCAGTGCCTACCAAAACAACTATGGCTACACCTTC. This codes for CASSAYQNNYGYTF.

V is TRBV7-9 and J is TRBJ2-1; 15 positions match TRBD2. This CDR3 contains 17 residues. From germline, CDR1 is SEHNR and CDR2 FQNEAQ (reference sequence). V trimming: 4 bases; J trimming: 10 bases; junction bases outside the gene matches: 11. The DNA of the CDR3 is TGTGCCAGCAGCTCAGGACTAGCGGGAGGGCCCAGGGAGGAGCAGTTCTTC. As protein: CASSSGLAGGPREEQFF. Variable domain in full (rest from reference TRBV7-9 and TRBJ2-1): DTGVSQNPRHKITKRGQNVTFRCDPISEHNRLYWYRQTLGQGPEFLTYFQNEAQLEKSRLLSDRFSAERPKGSFSTLEIQRTEQGDSAMYLCASSSGLAGGPREEQFFGPGTRLTVL.

This clone was observed a single time. The gene calls are TRBV30 and TRBJ2-7; TRBD2 might be the D (6 bases). Germline V gene lookup returns CDR1 GTSNPN and CDR2 SVGIG (reference sequence). There are 12 residues in the CDR3. V was pared by 4 bases and J by 0 bases, with 7 bases between. CDR3 region: CAWNSGSYEQYF. The DNA for the CDR3 is TGTGCCTGGAATAGCGGCTCCTACGAGCAGTACTTC. Full variable domain (outside the CDR3, taken from reference TRBV30 and TRBJ2-7): SQTIHQWPATLVQPVGSPLSLECTVEGTSNPNLYWYRQAAGRGLQLLFYSVGIGQISSEVPQNLSASRPQDRQFILSSKKLLLSDSGFYLCAWNSGSYEQYFGPGTRLTVT.

This chain joins TRBV5-4 and TRBJ2-1; 11 bases match TRBD2. The junction had 7 bases not matched to a gene; V was cut back by 7 bases and J by 7 bases. This CDR3 is 14 amino acids long. Germline V lookup: CDR1 SGHNT, CDR2 YYREEE (reference sequence). In DNA form, the CDR3 reads TGTGCCAGCTATATTAGCGGGAGGGCAAATGAGCAGTTCTTC. This codes for CASYISGRANEQFF.

This clone has just one count. The DNA for the CDR3 is TGTGCCAGCAAAGATTTGAACACTGAAGCTTTCTTT. Translation gives CASKDLNTEAFF. This chain joins TRBV28 and TRBJ1-1; D ambiguous. CDR1 is MDHEN and CDR2 is SYDVKM in the germline V gene. The CDR3 consists of 12 residues. Between the trimmed V and J ends, which lost 7 bases and 0 bases, there was a span of 6 bases. Together with reference TRBV28 and TRBJ1-1, the CDR3 gives the full variable domain: DVKVTQSSRYLVKRTGEKVFLECVQDMDHENMFWYRQDPGLGLRLIYFSYDVKMKEKGDIPEGYSVSREKKERFSLILESASTNQTSMYLCASKDLNTEAFFGQGTRLTVV.

V and J are TRBV6-5 and TRBJ2-2; D might be TRBD1 (6 bases). CDR3 length: 14 amino acids. CDR1 MNHEY and CDR2 SVGAGI come from the germline V gene. The V end lost 5 bases, the J end lost 3 bases, and 10 bases lay between the germline ends. The CDR3 region is CASSHRVDTGELFF. DNA for the CDR3: TGTGCCAGCAGTCACAGGGTTGACACCGGGGAGCTGTTTTTT.